Each of the 15 T cell receptor beta chains below was sequenced from the same sample in a study of T cells after yellow fever vaccination. TCRdb passed the 5' RACE reads through MiXCR, listing each CDR3 protein once. The table shows 40,000 to 55,000 distinct CDR3 sequences, with 5% to 8.5% occurring only once. Sequenced material: CD8+ T cells not binding an NS4B(214-222) dextramer, sorted from PBMCs, taken more than 40 days after the first yellow fever vaccination. The receptors were gathered from a man aged 18 to 30 who received the YFV17D yellow fever vaccine.

This clonotype appeared a few times. V usage is TRBV5-4 and J usage is TRBJ2-3; D unresolved. This CDR3 contains 18 residues. In germline, CDR1 is SGHNT, CDR2 YYREEE (reference sequence). The V and J ends lost 0 bases and 0 bases respectively, with 17 bases between them. The CDR3 protein is CASSLEPEDYLSTDTQYF. The CDR3 bases are TGTGCCAGCAGCTTGGAGCCCGAGGATTACCTTAGCACAGATACGCAGTATTTT. The full variable domain, in which reference TRBV5-4 and TRBJ2-3 provide the parts outside the CDR3, is ETGVTQSPTHLIKTRGQQVTLRCSSQSGHNTVSWYQQALGQGPQFIFQYYREEENGRGNFPPRFSGLQFPNYSSELNVNALELDDSALYLCASSLEPEDYLSTDTQYFGPGTRLTVL.

V and J are TRBV12-3 or TRBV12-4 and TRBJ2-3; 8 bases match TRBD2. V shed 1 base and J 4 bases; nucleotides not matched to a gene: 13. The length of the CDR3 is 18 residues. CDR3 region: CASSLGLSSGGRSDTQYF. The CDR3 nucleotides are TGTGCCAGCAGTTTAGGGCTTTCGTCGGGGGGGCGATCAGATACGCAGTATTTT.

DNA of the CDR3: TGTGCCACCAGCAGAGCGACACTCGGTCAGCCCCAGCATTTT. Its protein product is CATSRATLGQPQHF. The chain uses TRBV15 and TRBJ1-5, with D hard to call. Trimming took 1 base from V and 6 from J, leaving 10 bases between them. CDR3 size: 14 residues. Germline values: CDR1 LNHNV, CDR2 YYDKDF (reference sequence).

The chain uses TRBV6-1 and TRBJ2-5, with 13 bases identical to TRBD2. The CDR3 consists of 16 residues. Germline V gene lookup returns CDR1 MNHNS and CDR2 SASEGT. V lost 5 bases, J lost 2 bases, and 5 bases stayed unmatched. CDR3 in amino acids: CASSLGTSGVQETQYF. Written as DNA, the CDR3 is TGTGCCAGCAGTCTCGGGACTAGCGGGGTTCAAGAGACCCAGTACTTC.

This clonotype was observed at least ten times. The DNA of the CDR3 is TGTGCCAGCAGCTTAGCGGGGCAGGGCTACGAGCAGTACTTC. Translation: CASSLAGQGYEQYF. The gene calls are TRBV7-6 and TRBJ2-7; tentative D call: TRBD1 (5 bases). Germline-derived CDR1 and CDR2 are SGHVS and FNYEAQ. This CDR3 contains 14 residues. Trimming stripped 0 bases from V and 3 bases from J, with 9 bases between.

The sample holds many counts of this clonotype. Relative to the germline gene, one junction end is altered; a read error may explain this. CDR3 DNA sequence: TGCGCCAGCAGCAAAGAAGCGGGGGGGACCTTAAGAAATGAGCAGTTCTTC. This codes for CASSKEAGGTLRNEQFF. The chain combines TRBV4-1 with TRBJ2-1, with 10 bases identical to TRBD2. Germline V gene lookup returns CDR1 MGHRA and CDR2 YSYEKL. The CDR3 has 17 residues.

Many counts were recorded for this clonotype. This chain joins TRBV4-1 and TRBJ2-7; maybe TRBD2 (5 bases). CDR1 and CDR2 from the germline V gene are MGHRA and YSYEKL. Trimming removed 1 base at V and 6 bases at J, with 16 bases between. This CDR3 comprises 15 residues. The CDR3 DNA reads as TGCGCCAGCAGCCAAGTACGGGGAGACCCAAGCGAGCAGTACTTC. It encodes CASSQVRGDPSEQYF.

In its sample, this clonotype was seen many times. The rearrangement links TRBV21-1 to TRBJ2-7; the D call in the table, TRBD1, was not verified against the DNA. TRBV21-1 is marked as a pseudogene. The CDR3 runs to 15 residues. The CDR3 coding sequence is TGTGCCAGCAGCAAAGGAGCAGGGGACCCCTACGAGCAGTACTTC. This gives the protein CASSKGAGDPYEQYF.

The chain links TRBV11-3 to TRBJ1-2, with D hard to call. The length of the CDR3 is 13 residues. Deletions cut 5 bases from V and 9 bases from J, with 16 bases between. The germline V gene encodes CDR1 SGHNT and CDR2 YENEEA. CDR3: CASSLRTPPCYTF. The DNA of the CDR3 is TGTGCCAGCAGCCTCCGGACCCCGCCTTGCTACACCTTC.

This clonotype occurred many times. The CDR3 here is CASSQDVRGGSYNEQFF. CDR3 DNA: TGTGCCAGCAGCCAAGATGTAAGGGGTGGATCCTACAATGAGCAGTTCTTC. The gene calls are TRBV14 and TRBJ2-1; maybe TRBD1 (5 bases). CDR3 size: 17 residues. V dropped 0 bases and J dropped 1 base, with 13 bases sitting between them. Germline V CDR1 and CDR2: SGHDN, FVKESK.

This clonotype was observed a few times. The genes are TRBV4-3 and TRBJ1-4; the D gene is possibly TRBD1 (5 bases). The germline CDR1 and CDR2 sequences are LGHNA and YSLEER. V was trimmed by 1 base and J by 7 bases, leaving 13 bases between them. There are 15 residues in the CDR3. In DNA form, the CDR3 reads TGCGCCAGCAGCCAAGTTCAGGGAACGAGTGAAAAACTGTTTTTT. Translating gives CASSQVQGTSEKLFF.

V is TRBV7-9 and J is TRBJ2-5; D not resolved. This CDR3 contains 13 residues. V was shortened by 4 bases and J by 5 bases, with 11 bases between the two germline ends. Germline loops: CDR1 SEHNR, CDR2 FQNEAQ (reference sequence). The CDR3: CASSSDKAETQYF. CDR3 bases: TGTGCCAGCAGCTCCGACAAGGCGGAGACCCAGTACTTC.

This clonotype has a handful of counts. The chain couples TRBV19 to TRBJ1-2, with D possibly matching TRBD1 (6 bases). Trimming shortened V by 10 bases and J by 2 bases, and 11 bases separated the two germline ends. CDR3 size: 12 residues. Germline V gene data show CDR1 as LNHDA and CDR2 as SQIVND (reference sequence). The CDR3 spells CATGRGNYGYTF. For the CDR3, the DNA is TGTGCCACCGGGAGGGGGAACTATGGCTACACCTTC. The variable domain in full, completed from reference TRBV19 and TRBJ1-2, reads DGGITQSPKYLFRKEGQNVTLSCEQNLNHDAMYWYRQDPGQGLRLIYYSQIVNDFQKGDIAEGYSVSREKKESFPLTVTSAQKNPTAFYLCATGRGNYGYTFGSGTRLTVV.

This clonotype was observed many times. The genes are TRBV5-6 and TRBJ1-5; 7 bases agree with TRBD1. This CDR3 is 15 amino acids long. The V segment lost 0 bases and the J segment 3 bases; nucleotides outside the gene matches: 3. CDR1 SGHDT and CDR2 YYEEEE come from the germline V gene. The CDR3 DNA reads TGTGCCAGCAGCTTGGGAGGGGGCTCCAATCAGCCCCAGCATTTT. This encodes CASSLGGGSNQPQHF.

This clonotype was seen a few times. The J gene is TRBJ2-7, the V gene TRBV20-1; 8 bases match TRBD2. CDR3 length equals 14 residues. V was clipped by 6 bases and J by 2 bases; unmatched bases: 9. The germline CDR1 and CDR2 sequences are DFQATT and SNEGSKA (reference sequence). The CDR3 sequence is CSAGWRGVPYEQYV. The CDR3 bases are TGCAGTGCCGGTTGGCGGGGGGTCCCCTACGAGCAGTACGTC.